These T cell receptor beta chains were read from a single sample in a study of blood T cell repertoires in COVID-19. Measured with immunoSEQ multiplex PCR; TCRdb has only the in-frame clones, and not every one. The sample yields around 200,000 clones, 70% to 90% seen once. Source material: peripheral blood. The receptors originated from an elderly woman with acute or convalescent COVID-19. CDR3s include the opening cysteine and the closing phenylalanine or tryptophan. Fields, in order: V gene, J gene, clone size, D gene, CDR3 DNA, CDR3 protein. D genes are given only for firm matches. Rows give clone size only sometimes, using once, few, many, or a class for an expanded clone.

TRBV19	TRBJ1-5	NA	NA	TGTGCCAGTTCTTCAGGACTCAATCAGCCCCAGCATTTT	CASSSGLNQPQHF
TRBV19	TRBJ1-2	NA	TRBD1	TGTGCCAGTAGTGTCCTCCCAGGGGGCTCCGGCTACACCTTC	CASSVLPGGSGYTF
TRBV5-1	TRBJ2-1	NA	NA	TGCGCCAGCAGTCCATCGGGCCCGGGAAACAATGAGCAGTTCTTC	CASSPSGPGNNEQFF
TRBV5-4	TRBJ1-1	NA	TRBD1	TGTGCCAGCAGCAGAGACCTACAGGGGGTGAACACTGAAGCTTTCTTT	CASSRDLQGVNTEAFF
TRBV18	TRBJ1-4	few	NA	TGTGCCAGCTCACCCGGGGGTTACTCTCCTGCAACTAATGAAAAACTGTTTTTT	CASSPGGYSPATNEKLFF
TRBV28	TRBJ2-7	once	TRBD2	TGTGCCAGCAGAGGGCGGGAGGGCCTGAACTTC	CASRGREGLNF
TRBV7-3	TRBJ2-3	NA	NA	TGTGCCAGCAGCCTCGAGGGGGCAGATACGCAGTATTTT	CASSLEGADTQYF
TRBV5-6	TRBJ1-5	NA	TRBD1	TGTGCCAGCAGTACACTCGACAGGGGGAATCAGCCCCAGCATTTT	CASSTLDRGNQPQHF
TRBV3-1/TRBV3-2	TRBJ1-2	NA	NA	TGTGCCAGCAGCCAAGGACAGTGGGCTAACTATGGCTACACCTTC	CASSQGQWANYGYTF
TRBV2	TRBJ2-3	NA	NA	TGTGCCAGCAGTTCATCCACAGATACGCAGTATTTT	CASSSSTDTQYF
TRBV7-9	TRBJ1-2	NA	TRBD1	TGTGCCAGCTCCTTGGGGACAGGTCTCTACGGCTATGGCTACACCTTC	CASSLGTGLYGYGYTF
TRBV3-1/TRBV3-2	TRBJ2-1	NA	TRBD2	TGTGCCAGCAGCCATGATCTAGCGGGAGTCTACAATGAGCAGTTCTTC	CASSHDLAGVYNEQFF
TRBV7-2	TRBJ1-2	NA	NA	TGTGCCAGCAGCTTAAAACAGCTTCTCCCCGGCTATGGCTACACCTTC	CASSLKQLLPGYGYTF
TRBV19	TRBJ2-3	NA	NA	TGTGCCAGTAGTACGACTGTTAGCACAGATACGCAGTATTTT	CASSTTVSTDTQYF
TRBV5-1	TRBJ1-1	NA	NA	TGCGCCAGCAGCTGGACAATTAATATGAACACTGAAGCTTTCTTT	CASSWTINMNTEAFF
TRBV6-2/TRBV6-3	TRBJ1-1	once	NA	TGTGCCAGCAGTTTCGGCAGGGTCGAAGCTTTCTTT	CASSFGRVEAFF
TRBV6-4	TRBJ2-3	NA	TRBD2	TGTGCCAGCAGGGGGGCTAGCGGGAGGAGGGGCACAGATACGCAGTATTTT	CASRGASGRRGTDTQYF
TRBV28	TRBJ2-1	NA	NA	TGTGCCAGCGTAACTCTGACAGGTTATAGTGAGCAGTTCTTC	CASVTLTGYSEQFF
TRBV7-2	TRBJ1-5	NA	TRBD1	TGTGCCAGCAGCTCCGCACCGGGACAGTATAGCAATCAGCCCCAGCATTTT	CASSSAPGQYSNQPQHF
TRBV6-5	TRBJ1-5	NA	NA	TGTGCCAGCAGTTACTCGGAAAGCAGGGGAAGGCAGCCCCAGCATTTT	CASSYSESRGRQPQHF
TRBV24-1	TRBJ2-1	NA	TRBD1	TGTGCCACCAGTGACCGGACAGGGGGCCTTGGCAATGAGCAGTTCTTC	CATSDRTGGLGNEQFF
TRBV12-3/TRBV12-4	TRBJ1-1	NA	TRBD1	TGTGCCAGCAGTAGGCAGGGGGACACTGAAGCTTTCTTT	CASSRQGDTEAFF